Sequencing of this TCR beta chain was carried out in a study of cytotoxic CD8 clonotypes in ibrutinib-treated CLL. Study-wide findings and caveats: Rare overall, public clonotypes shrank or held steady under therapy.

Turning to this clone: Its antigen remains unknown.

This CDR3 comprises 12 residues. Germline loops: CDR1 SGHRS, CDR2 YFSETQ. The V gene lost 3 bases and the J gene lost 7 bases, with 10 bases spanning the gap. The data were produced by immunoSEQ multiplex PCR, yet TCRdb's version contains in-frame clones alone and is incomplete. Here the sample spans 200,000 to 250,000 clones, 70% being singletons. J is TRBJ1-1 and V is TRBV5-1; possible D gene TRBD1, 6 bases. The source was PBMCs, collected after 24 months of ibrutinib treatment. The source is a human donor with chronic lymphocytic leukemia. The CDR3 loop reads CASSWAGVEAFF. CDR3 bases: TGCGCCAGCAGCTGGGCAGGGGTTGAAGCTTTCTTT.